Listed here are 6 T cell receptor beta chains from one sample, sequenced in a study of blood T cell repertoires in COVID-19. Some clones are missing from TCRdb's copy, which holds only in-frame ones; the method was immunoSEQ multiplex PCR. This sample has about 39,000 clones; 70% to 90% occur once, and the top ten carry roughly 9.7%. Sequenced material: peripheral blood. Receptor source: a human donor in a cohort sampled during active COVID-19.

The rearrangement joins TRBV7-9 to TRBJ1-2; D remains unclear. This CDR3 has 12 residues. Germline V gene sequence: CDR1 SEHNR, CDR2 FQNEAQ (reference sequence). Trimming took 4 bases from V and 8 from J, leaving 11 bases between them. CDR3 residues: CASSSGRRGYTF. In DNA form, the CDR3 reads TGTGCCAGCAGCTCTGGTCGCAGGGGCTACACCTTC.

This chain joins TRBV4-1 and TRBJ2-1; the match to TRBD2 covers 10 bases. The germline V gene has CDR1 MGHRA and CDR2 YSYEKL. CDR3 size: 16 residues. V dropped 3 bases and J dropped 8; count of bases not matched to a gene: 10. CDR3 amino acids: CASSQDLAGVIDEQFF. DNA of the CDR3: TGCGCCAGCAGCCAGGACCTAGCGGGAGTCATTGATGAGCAGTTCTTC.

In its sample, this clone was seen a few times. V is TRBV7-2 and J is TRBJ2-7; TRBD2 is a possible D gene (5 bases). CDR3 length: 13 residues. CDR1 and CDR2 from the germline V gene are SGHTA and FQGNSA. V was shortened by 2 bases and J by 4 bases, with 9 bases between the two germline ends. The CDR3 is CASSLPGRYEQYF. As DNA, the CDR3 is TGTGCCAGCAGCTTACCGGGAAGGTACGAGCAGTACTTC.

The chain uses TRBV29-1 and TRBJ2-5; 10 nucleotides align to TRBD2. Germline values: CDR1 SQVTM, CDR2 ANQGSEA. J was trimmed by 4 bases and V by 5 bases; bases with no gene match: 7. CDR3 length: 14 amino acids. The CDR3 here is CSVSSGSRRETQYF. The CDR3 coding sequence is TGCAGCGTTTCTAGCGGGAGTAGGAGAGAGACCCAGTACTTC.

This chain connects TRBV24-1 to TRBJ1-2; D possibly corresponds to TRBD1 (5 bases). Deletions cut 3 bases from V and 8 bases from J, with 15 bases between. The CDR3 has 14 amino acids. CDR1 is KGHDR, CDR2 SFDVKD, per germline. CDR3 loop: CATSDGARAEGYTF. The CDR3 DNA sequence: TGTGCCACCAGTGATGGCGCCAGGGCGGAAGGCTACACCTTC.

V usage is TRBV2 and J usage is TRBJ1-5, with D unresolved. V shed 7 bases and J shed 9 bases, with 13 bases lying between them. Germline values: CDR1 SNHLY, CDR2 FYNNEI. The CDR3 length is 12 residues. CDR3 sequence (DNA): TGTGCCAGCAACGAGGAGGATGGGCCCCAGCATTTT. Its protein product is CASNEEDGPQHF.